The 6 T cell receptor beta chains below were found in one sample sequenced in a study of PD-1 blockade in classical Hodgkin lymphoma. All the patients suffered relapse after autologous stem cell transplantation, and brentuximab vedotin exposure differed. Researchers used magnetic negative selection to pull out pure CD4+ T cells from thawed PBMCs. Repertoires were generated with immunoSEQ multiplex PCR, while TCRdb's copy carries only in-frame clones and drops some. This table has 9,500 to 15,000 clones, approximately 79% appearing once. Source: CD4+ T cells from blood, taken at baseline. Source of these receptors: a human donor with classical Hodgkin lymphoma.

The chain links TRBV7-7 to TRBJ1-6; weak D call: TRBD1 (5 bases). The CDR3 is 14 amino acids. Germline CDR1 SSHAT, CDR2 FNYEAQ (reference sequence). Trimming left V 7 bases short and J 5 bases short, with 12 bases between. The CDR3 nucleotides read TGTGCCAGCAATGGGAGGGACCATAATTCACCCCTCCACTTT. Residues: CASNGRDHNSPLHF.

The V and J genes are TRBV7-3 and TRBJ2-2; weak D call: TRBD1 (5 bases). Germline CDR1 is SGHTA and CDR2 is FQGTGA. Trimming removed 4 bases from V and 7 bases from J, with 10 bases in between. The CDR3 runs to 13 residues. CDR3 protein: CASSSLQVGELFF. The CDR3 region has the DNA TGTGCCAGCAGCTCCTTACAGGTCGGGGAGCTGTTTTTT.

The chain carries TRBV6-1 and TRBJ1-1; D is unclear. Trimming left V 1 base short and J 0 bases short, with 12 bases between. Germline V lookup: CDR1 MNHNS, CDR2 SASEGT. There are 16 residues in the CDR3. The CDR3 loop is CASSEVVGRLNTEAFF. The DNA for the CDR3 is TGTGCCAGCAGTGAAGTTGTTGGACGGCTGAACACTGAAGCTTTCTTT.

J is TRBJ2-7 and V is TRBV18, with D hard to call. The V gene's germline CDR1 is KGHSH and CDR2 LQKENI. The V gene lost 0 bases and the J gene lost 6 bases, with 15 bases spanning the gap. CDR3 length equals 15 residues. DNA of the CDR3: TGTGCCAGCTCACCACCTGAAACAGTGTTCTTCGAGCAGTACTTC. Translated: CASSPPETVFFEQYF.

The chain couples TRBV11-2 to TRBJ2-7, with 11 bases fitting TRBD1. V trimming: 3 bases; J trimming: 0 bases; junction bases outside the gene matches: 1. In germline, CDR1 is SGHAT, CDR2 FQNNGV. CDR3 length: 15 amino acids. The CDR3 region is CASSFGTGGSYEQYF. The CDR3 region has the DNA TGTGCCAGCAGCTTCGGGACAGGGGGCTCCTACGAGCAGTACTTC.

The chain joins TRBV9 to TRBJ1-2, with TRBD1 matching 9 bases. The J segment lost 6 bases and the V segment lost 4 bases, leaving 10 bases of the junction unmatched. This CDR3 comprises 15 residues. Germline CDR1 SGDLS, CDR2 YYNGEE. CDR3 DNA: TGTGCCAGCAGCACACAGGGGGCGGTGGACAATGGCTACACCTTC. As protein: CASSTQGAVDNGYTF.